Listed below are T cell receptor beta chains from one sample, sequenced in a study of response to subunit inactivated influenza vaccine. TCRdb re-analysed the RT-PCR reads in MiXCR, keeping a single row per CDR3 protein. The data show 550,000 to 800,000 distinct CDR3 sequences, about a sixth seen once. The sequences come from PBMCs from blood, collected roughly 13 days after vaccination. Receptors originate from a middle-aged man who received an inactivated influenza vaccine. The CDR3 runs from the conserved cysteine through the conserved F or W. A D gene is named only where the DNA matches it firmly. Where a row states a size, it is once, few, many or the class of an expanded clone; other rows omit it.

v_gene	d_gene	j_gene	len	abundance	CDR3nt	CDR3aa
TRBV28	TRBD2	TRBJ2-7	18	.	TGTGCCAGCAGTCTCCCAAGACTAGCGGGAGTTTGGAACTACGAGCAGTACTTC	CASSLPRLAGVWNYEQYF
TRBV29-1	.	TRBJ2-1	13	few	TGCAGCGGACTGGGACACACCTACAATGAGCAGTTCTTC	CSGLGHTYNEQFF
TRBV15	TRBD2	TRBJ2-3	17	.	TGTGCCACCAGCAGAGATCGCGGAAGCGGGAGAAGCGATACGCAGTATTTT	CATSRDRGSGRSDTQYF
TRBV12-3/TRBV12-4	.	TRBJ2-1	12	many	TGTGCCAGCAGCTTAGTCTTCAATGAGCAGTTCTTC	CASSLVFNEQFF
TRBV11-1	TRBD2	TRBJ2-7	19	.	TGTGCCAGCAGCTTAGACCGACAATCTAGCGGGAGGGCCCCCCACGAGCAGTACTTC	CASSLDRQSSGRAPHEQYF
TRBV19	TRBD2	TRBJ2-5	15	.	TGTGCCAGCGCAGCGGGACTAGCGGGAGCAGAGACCCAGTACTTC	CASAAGLAGAETQYF
TRBV6-1	TRBD2	TRBJ2-6	17	few	TGTGCCAGCAGGGAGCCCGGGGGGGCAGAGGGGGCCAACGTCCTGACTTTC	CASREPGGAEGANVLTF
TRBV7-3	.	TRBJ2-5	11	.	TGTGCCACCCCAGGAGCTGAGACCCAGTACTTC	CATPGAETQYF
TRBV5-1	TRBD2	TRBJ2-7	11	once	TGCGCCAGCAGTCTCGGACTAGCCCGTTCCTTC	CASSLGLARSF
TRBV6-5	TRBD1	TRBJ2-3	15	.	TGTGCCAGCAGTTATCCAGGGGGCTTAGCAGATACGCAGTATTTT	CASSYPGGLADTQYF
TRBV12-3/TRBV12-4	.	TRBJ1-2	13	many	TGTGCCAGCAGTTCAGGTCGGCCCTATGGCTACACCTTC	CASSSGRPYGYTF
TRBV24-1	TRBD1	TRBJ2-3	16	few	TGTGCCACCAGTGAACCAACAGGGGGCGCGACAGATACGCAGTATTTT	CATSEPTGGATDTQYF
TRBV11-1	.	TRBJ1-6	18	once	TGTGCCAGCAGCGAAGTTGGGTTTTTTCAGGGCCTAAATTCACCCCTCCACTTT	CASSEVGFFQGLNSPLHF
TRBV20-1	.	TRBJ2-1	12	.	TGCAGTGCTAGAGATCCCGCAGGGACGGAGTTCTTC	CSARDPAGTEFF
TRBV24-1	.	TRBJ2-1	15	many	TGTGCCACCAGTGATCCCGGGACCACCGGGAATGAGCAGTTCTTC	CATSDPGTTGNEQFF
TRBV9	.	TRBJ1-2	16	.	TGTGCCAGCAGCGCCTCCTTCGGGGGCGAAAACTATGGCTACACCTTC	CASSASFGGENYGYTF
TRBV5-6	TRBD2	TRBJ2-1	18	many	TGTGCCAGCAGCTCCCTACGAACCGGACTAGCGTCCTACAATGAGCAGTTCTTC	CASSSLRTGLASYNEQFF
TRBV6-2/TRBV6-3	TRBD2	TRBJ2-1	14	few	TGTGCCAGCAGCCGCCTAGCGGGGGGCAATGAGCAGTTCTTC	CASSRLAGGNEQFF
TRBV10-2	.	TRBJ1-1	14	few	TGCGCCAGCAGAATGACAGTTTCGAACACTGAAGCTTTCTTT	CASRMTVSNTEAFF
TRBV7-2	.	TRBJ2-1	13	.	TGTGCCAGCAGCTTAAGGCCCCCCGGTGAGCAGTTCTTC	CASSLRPPGEQFF
TRBV6-2/TRBV6-3	TRBD1	TRBJ2-2	17	.	TGTGCCAGCAGTACATGGACAGGGGAGGAAAACACCGGGGAGCTGTTTTTT	CASSTWTGEENTGELFF
TRBV5-6	TRBD1	TRBJ1-1	16	few	TGTGCCAGCAGCCCTACGGCTGGGACAGGGACCCCTGAAGCTTTCTTT	CASSPTAGTGTPEAFF
TRBV7-9	.	TRBJ2-7	15	few	TGTGCCAGCAGCAAACAGGGTTCCAGCTCCTACGAGCAGTACTTC	CASSKQGSSSYEQYF
TRBV15	TRBD1	TRBJ2-3	15	.	TGTGCCACCAGCACTGGACAGGATCGCGCAGATACGCAGTATTTT	CATSTGQDRADTQYF
TRBV6-1	TRBD1	TRBJ1-1	17	few	TGTGCCAGCAGTGGGGGGACAGGGGGCTGGATGAACACTGAAGCTTTCTTT	CASSGGTGGWMNTEAFF
TRBV28	.	TRBJ1-3	17	.	TGTGCCAGCAGTTCCTGGCGGGGACCGCACTCTGGAAACACCATATATTTT	CASSSWRGPHSGNTIYF
TRBV20-1	TRBD2	TRBJ2-1	17	many	TGCAGTGCTAGAGCGGGGCTAGCGGGGGGGCACTACAATGAGCAGTTCTTC	CSARAGLAGGHYNEQFF
TRBV5-5	.	TRBJ2-7	15	.	TGTGCCAGCAGCTCACCCGGGACACCTAGATACGAGCAGTACTTC	CASSSPGTPRYEQYF
TRBV20-1	.	TRBJ2-1	12	few	TGCAGTGCTAGTCTTCACTTCAATGAGCAGTTCTTC	CSASLHFNEQFF
TRBV6-2/TRBV6-3	.	TRBJ2-1	17	.	TGTGCCAGCAGTTACTCCCCCCGGACTAGAGGGGGTGATGAGCAGTTCTTC	CASSYSPRTRGGDEQFF
TRBV6-5	TRBD1	TRBJ2-5	15	.	TGTGCCAGCAGCTTACAGGGGGCGCGTCCAGAGACCCAGTACTTC	CASSLQGARPETQYF
TRBV7-2	.	TRBJ2-5	15	.	TGTGCCAGCAGCTTAGAAGCCAGCGTCCGGGAGACCCAGTACTTC	CASSLEASVRETQYF